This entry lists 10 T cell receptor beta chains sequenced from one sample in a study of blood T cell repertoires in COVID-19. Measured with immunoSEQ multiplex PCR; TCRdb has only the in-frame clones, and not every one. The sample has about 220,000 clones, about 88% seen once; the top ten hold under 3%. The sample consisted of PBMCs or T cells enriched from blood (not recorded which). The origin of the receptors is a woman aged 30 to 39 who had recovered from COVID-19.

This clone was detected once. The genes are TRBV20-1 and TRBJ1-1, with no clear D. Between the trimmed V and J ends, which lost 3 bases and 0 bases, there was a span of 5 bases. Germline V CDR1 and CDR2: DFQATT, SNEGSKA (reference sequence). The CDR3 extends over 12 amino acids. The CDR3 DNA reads TGCAGTGCTAGTTCTCTGAACACTGAAGCTTTCTTT. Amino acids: CSASSLNTEAFF.

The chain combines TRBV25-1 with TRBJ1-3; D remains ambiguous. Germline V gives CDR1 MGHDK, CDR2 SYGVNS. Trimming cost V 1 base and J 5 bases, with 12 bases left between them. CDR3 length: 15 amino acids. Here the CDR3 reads CASSESGLRRNTIYF. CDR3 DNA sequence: TGTGCCAGCAGTGAATCGGGGTTAAGGAGAAACACCATATATTTT.

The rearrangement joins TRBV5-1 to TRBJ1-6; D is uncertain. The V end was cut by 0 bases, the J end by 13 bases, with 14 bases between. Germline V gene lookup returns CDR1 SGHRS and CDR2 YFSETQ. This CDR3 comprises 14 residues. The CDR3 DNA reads TGCGCCAGCAGCTTGGCAGGCTCGGACTCGCCCCTCCACTTT. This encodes CASSLAGSDSPLHF.

The CDR3 here is CASSTQSNQPQHF. Written as DNA, the CDR3 is TGTGCCAGCAGCACACAAAGCAATCAGCCCCAGCATTTT. V usage is TRBV2 and J usage is TRBJ1-5; D is ambiguous. Between the trimmed V and J ends, which lost 6 bases and 1 base, there was a span of 7 bases. The CDR3 covers 13 residues. Germline loops: CDR1 SNHLY, CDR2 FYNNEI.

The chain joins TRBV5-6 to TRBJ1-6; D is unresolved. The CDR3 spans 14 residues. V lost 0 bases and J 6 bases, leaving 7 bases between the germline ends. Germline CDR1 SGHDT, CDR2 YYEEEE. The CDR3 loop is CASSLGLANSPLHF. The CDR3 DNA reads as TGTGCCAGCAGCTTGGGACTAGCTAATTCACCCCTCCACTTT.

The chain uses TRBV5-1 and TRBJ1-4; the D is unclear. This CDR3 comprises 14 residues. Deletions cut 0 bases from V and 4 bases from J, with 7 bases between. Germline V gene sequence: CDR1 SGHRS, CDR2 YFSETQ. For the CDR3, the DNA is TGCGCCAGCAGCTTGGACAGCTATAATGAAAAACTGTTTTTT. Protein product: CASSLDSYNEKLFF.

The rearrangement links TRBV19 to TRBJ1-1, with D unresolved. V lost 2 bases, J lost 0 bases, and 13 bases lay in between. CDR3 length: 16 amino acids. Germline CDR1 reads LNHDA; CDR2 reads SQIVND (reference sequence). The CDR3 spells CASSIHPRSVNTEAFF. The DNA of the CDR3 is TGTGCCAGTAGTATACACCCCCGATCGGTGAACACTGAAGCTTTCTTT.

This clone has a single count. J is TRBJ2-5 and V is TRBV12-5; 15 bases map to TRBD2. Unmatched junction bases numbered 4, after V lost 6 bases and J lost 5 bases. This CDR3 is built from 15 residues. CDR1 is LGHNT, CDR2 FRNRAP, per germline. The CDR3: CASGSGLAGGETQYF. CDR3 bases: TGTGCTAGTGGCTCAGGACTAGCGGGGGGGGAGACCCAGTACTTC.

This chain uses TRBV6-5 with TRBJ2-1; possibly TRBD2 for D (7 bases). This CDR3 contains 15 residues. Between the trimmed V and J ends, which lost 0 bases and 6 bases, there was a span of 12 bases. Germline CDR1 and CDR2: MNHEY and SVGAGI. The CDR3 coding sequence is TGTGCCAGCAGTTACTCAGGGGGGGGGCCCAATGAGCAGTTCTTC. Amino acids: CASSYSGGGPNEQFF.

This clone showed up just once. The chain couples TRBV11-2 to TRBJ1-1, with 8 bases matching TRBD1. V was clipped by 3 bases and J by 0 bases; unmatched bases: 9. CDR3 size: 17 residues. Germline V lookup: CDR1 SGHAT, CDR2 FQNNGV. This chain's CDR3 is CASSFWDRTGVNTEAFF. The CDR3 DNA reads TGTGCCAGCAGCTTTTGGGACAGGACGGGGGTGAACACTGAAGCTTTCTTT.